The clone carrying this T cell receptor beta chain was recorded a few times. As the template, RNA transcripts were used to amplify TCR beta CDR3 regions. HTBI primers primed a first-round RT-PCR, and a second-round multiplex PCR followed. One entry per CDR3 protein results from TCRdb running MiXCR on the multiplex PCR reads. Here the sample spans approximately 700,000 distinct CDR3 sequences, roughly 41% being singletons. A volume of 9.5 to 10 ml of fresh peripheral blood supplied the PBMCs. The data are from a study of Graves' ophthalmopathy and Graves' hyperthyroidism. Germline V gives CDR1 MGHDK, CDR2 SYGVNS. The CDR3 spans 15 residues. The ends were cut back, 6 bases at V and 3 bases at J, with 17 bases in the middle.

The specimen was peripheral blood. The clonotype was recovered from an adult man with Graves' ophthalmopathy. The gene calls are TRBV25-1 and TRBJ2-5; D is possibly TRBD2 (5 bases). The CDR3 region has the DNA TGTGCCAGCAGCCCAGGAGGATCCCTAAAAGAGACCCAGTACTTC. Translating gives CASSPGGSLKETQYF.